The 18 T cell receptor beta chains below come from one sample, sequenced in a study of beta chain features in type 1 diabetes. Study-level results: Among patients with Type 1 diabetes, TCRB CDR3s were moderately but significantly shorter in every one of the four CD4+ subsets.

Their cognate antigens are unknown. The study reverse transcribed the entire isolated RNA, so it sequenced expressed TCRB transcripts. The table came from immunoSEQ multiplex PCR; TCRdb's copy has only in-frame clones and leaves some out. The sample has 600,000 to 700,000 clones, under 15% seen once; the top ten hold approximately 0.02%. What was sequenced was naive CD4+ T cells from blood. The receptor source for this set is a man aged 18-30 years with type 1 diabetes.

This clone was observed a handful of times. The rearrangement joins TRBV5-1 to TRBJ1-1, with D unclear. Germline CDR1 reads SGHRS; CDR2 reads YFSETQ. There are 15 residues in the CDR3. Trimming took off 0 bases at V and 5 bases at J, with 14 bases between the two ends. CDR3 sequence reads: CASSLGEGYNTEAFF. In DNA, the CDR3 is TGCGCCAGCAGCTTGGGGGAAGGATATAATACTGAAGCTTTCTTT.

CDR3 loop: CAYSPGTGRYSNQPQHF. The DNA for the CDR3 is TGTGCCTACTCTCCCGGGACAGGGCGATATAGCAATCAGCCCCAGCATTTT. The chain couples TRBV30 to TRBJ1-5; 9 bases map to TRBD1. The V segment lost 7 bases and the J segment 0 bases; nucleotides outside the gene matches: 13. Germline V gene sequence: CDR1 GTSNPN, CDR2 SVGIG (reference sequence). The CDR3 loop spans 17 amino acids. Complete variable domain (other parts from reference TRBV30 and TRBJ1-5): SQTIHQWPATLVQPVGSPLSLECTVEGTSNPNLYWYRQAAGRGLQLLFYSVGIGQISSEVPQNLSASRPQDRQFILSSKKLLLSDSGFYLCAYSPGTGRYSNQPQHFGDGTRLSIL.

V gene TRBV5-1 combines with J gene TRBJ2-3; TRBD1 is a possible D gene (6 bases). V was clipped by 0 bases and J by 2 bases, with 10 bases between them. Germline values: CDR1 SGHRS, CDR2 YFSETQ. The CDR3 is 15 residues long. CDR3 loop: CASSLATGYTDTQYF. CDR3 sequence (DNA): TGCGCCAGCAGCTTGGCGACAGGATACACAGATACGCAGTATTTT. Full variable domain (missing parts from reference TRBV5-1 and TRBJ2-3): KAGVTQTPRYLIKTRGQQVTLSCSPISGHRSVSWYQQTPGQGLQFLFEYFSETQRNKGNFPGRFSGRQFSNSRSEMNVSTLELGDSALYLCASSLATGYTDTQYFGPGTRLTVL.

This clone was counted a few times. The rearrangement uses TRBV6-1 and TRBJ1-2, with D maybe TRBD1 (5 bases). Between the trimmed V and J ends, which lost 6 bases and 8 bases, there was a span of 19 bases. The CDR3 sequence is 14 residues long. Germline values: CDR1 MNHNS, CDR2 SASEGT. For the CDR3, the DNA is TGTGCCAGCAGGAACTCGGCGTTAGGGGAGGGCTACACCTTC. It yields the protein CASRNSALGEGYTF.

The chain employs TRBV5-4 and TRBJ2-7, with 8 bases lining up with TRBD1. CDR1 SGHNT and CDR2 YYREEE come from the germline V gene (reference sequence). The CDR3 is 14 residues long. The V and J ends lost 4 bases and 7 bases, in that order; junction bases with no gene match: 10. The CDR3 DNA follows: TGTGCCAGCAGCGGAAAGACAGGGGTGGAAGAGCAGTACTTC. Its protein product is CASSGKTGVEEQYF. Complete variable domain (other parts from reference TRBV5-4 and TRBJ2-7): ETGVTQSPTHLIKTRGQQVTLRCSSQSGHNTVSWYQQALGQGPQFIFQYYREEENGRGNFPPRFSGLQFPNYSSELNVNALELDDSALYLCASSGKTGVEEQYFGPGTRLTVT.

The CDR3 region has the DNA TGTGCCAGCAGCTTAGGGTCTACAGATACGCAGTATTTT. Translation gives CASSLGSTDTQYF. The chain employs TRBV7-6 and TRBJ2-3; D ambiguous. V lost 1 base, J lost 3 bases, and 5 bases lay in between. Germline V gene data show CDR1 as SGHVS and CDR2 as FNYEAQ. There are 13 residues in the CDR3.

A single count supports this clone. V usage is TRBV5-1 and J usage is TRBJ1-2; 9 nucleotides line up with TRBD1. V shed 4 bases and J 6 bases; nucleotides not matched to a gene: 4. Germline V gene sequence: CDR1 SGHRS, CDR2 YFSETQ. The length of the CDR3 is 13 residues. The CDR3, as DNA: TGCGCCAGCAGCATACAGGGGGCAAATGGCTACACCTTC. Its protein is CASSIQGANGYTF.

This clone appeared a few times. The CDR3 here is CASSSRGTKTPDTQYF. CDR3 DNA: TGTGCCAGCAGCTCCCGCGGCACAAAGACTCCAGATACGCAGTATTTT. V and J are TRBV7-2 and TRBJ2-3, with D hard to call. Trimming pared 4 bases from V and 4 bases from J, leaving 18 bases between. The germline gives CDR1 SGHTA, CDR2 FQGNSA. The CDR3 extends over 16 amino acids.

The V and J genes are TRBV25-1 and TRBJ1-1; D is undetermined. Germline CDR1 is MGHDK and CDR2 is SYGVNS. This CDR3 is built from 12 residues. The germline V and J ends were trimmed by 3 bases and 5 bases, with 7 bases remaining between them. This CDR3 reads CASSEGRTEAFF. CDR3 sequence (DNA): TGTGCCAGCAGTGAGGGAAGGACTGAAGCTTTCTTT.

The chain recombines TRBV18 with TRBJ1-1; possibly TRBD1 for D (5 bases). V dropped 3 bases and J dropped 10 bases, with 15 bases sitting between them. Germline CDR1 and CDR2: KGHSH and LQKENI. CDR3 length: 13 amino acids. CDR3 sequence (DNA): TGTGCCAGCTCACCTGATGTCCTGGGGGGAGCTTTCTTT. It codes for CASSPDVLGGAFF.

The sample holds a few counts of this clone. The rearrangement uses TRBV14 and TRBJ2-5, with D perhaps TRBD1 (7 bases). The length of the CDR3 is 14 residues. V was shortened by 4 bases and J by 5 bases, with 14 bases between the two germline ends. CDR1 is SGHDN and CDR2 is FVKESK in the germline V gene. The CDR3 sequence: CASSPMTGRETQYF. CDR3 in DNA: TGTGCCAGCAGCCCCATGACAGGGAGGGAGACCCAGTACTTC.

This clone was counted only a few times. V usage is TRBV30 and J usage is TRBJ1-2, with D uncertain. Germline lookup yields CDR1 GTSNPN and CDR2 SVGIG (reference sequence). The V gene lost 0 bases and the J gene lost 3 bases, with 5 bases spanning the gap. CDR3 length: 12 amino acids. CDR3 nucleotides: TGTGCCTGGAGTGTGGATGACTATGGCTACACCTTC. Translation: CAWSVDDYGYTF.

This clone was picked up a small number of times. The V gene is TRBV27, the J gene TRBJ2-7, with a possible D match to TRBD1 (5 bases). Germline lookup yields CDR1 MNHEY and CDR2 SMNVEV (reference sequence). The CDR3 has 16 residues. Trimming pared 5 bases from V and 5 bases from J, leaving 22 bases between. The CDR3 region is CASSLTPPRAWNEQYF. The CDR3 DNA sequence: TGTGCCAGCAGTCTTACCCCGCCCAGGGCTTGGAACGAGCAGTACTTC.

This clone came up a few times. The chain uses TRBV7-9 and TRBJ2-7, with 7 positions matching TRBD1. V was clipped by 4 bases and J by 1 base; unmatched bases: 1. Germline CDR1 reads SEHNR; CDR2 reads FQNEAQ (reference sequence). The CDR3 consists of 13 residues. The CDR3 nucleotides are TGTGCCAGCAGCTCGACAGGGTCCTACGAGCAGTACTTC. It is translated as CASSSTGSYEQYF.

J is TRBJ1-5 and V is TRBV2; a weak D match, TRBD1 (6 bases). This CDR3 comprises 14 residues. With 6 bases removed from V and 0 bases from J, the gap between germline ends came to 9 bases. CDR1 SNHLY and CDR2 FYNNEI come from the germline V gene. The CDR3 bases are TGTGCCAGCAGAGGACAGCCTAGCAATCAGCCCCAGCATTTT. Its protein product is CASRGQPSNQPQHF.

This clone was observed a handful of times. V gene TRBV28 combines with J gene TRBJ2-1; possibly TRBD1 or TRBD2 for D (5 bases each). This CDR3 has 14 amino acids. Looked up from germline, CDR1 is MDHEN and CDR2 is SYDVKM. Trimming removed 4 bases at V and 2 bases at J, with 9 bases between. CDR3 in amino acids: CASSWGRAYNEQFF. The CDR3 coding sequence is TGTGCCAGCAGTTGGGGACGTGCCTACAATGAGCAGTTCTTC.

The J gene is TRBJ1-5, the V gene TRBV4-1; D gene uncertain. The V and J ends lost 0 bases and 7 bases respectively, with 10 bases between them. The germline gives CDR1 MGHRA, CDR2 YSYEKL. There are 14 residues in the CDR3. CDR3 region: CASSQEGTGQPQHF. In DNA, the CDR3 is TGCGCCAGCAGCCAAGAAGGAACGGGCCAGCCCCAGCATTTT.

This clone was seen more than once but under ten times. V and J are TRBV9 and TRBJ1-2; perhaps TRBD1 as D (5 bases). CDR3 length equals 17 residues. CDR1 and CDR2 (germline): SGDLS, YYNGEE. Trimming took 4 bases from V and 0 from J, leaving 19 bases between them. The CDR3 spells CASSTHFGGRSNYGYTF. In DNA form, the CDR3 reads TGTGCCAGCAGCACCCACTTCGGGGGGAGATCTAACTATGGCTACACCTTC.